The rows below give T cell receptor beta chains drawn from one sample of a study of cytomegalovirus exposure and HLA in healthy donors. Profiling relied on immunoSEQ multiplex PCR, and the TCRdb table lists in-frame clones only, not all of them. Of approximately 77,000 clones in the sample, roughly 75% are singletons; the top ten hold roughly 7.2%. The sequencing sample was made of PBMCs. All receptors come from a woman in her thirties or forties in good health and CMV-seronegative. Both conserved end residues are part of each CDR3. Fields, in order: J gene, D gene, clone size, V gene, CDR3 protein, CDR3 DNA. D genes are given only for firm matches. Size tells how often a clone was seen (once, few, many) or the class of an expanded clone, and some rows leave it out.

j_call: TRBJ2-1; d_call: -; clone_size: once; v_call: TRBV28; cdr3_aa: CASSFRAGLYNEQFF; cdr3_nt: TGTGCCAGCAGTTTTCGGGCGGGATTGTACAATGAGCAGTTCTTC
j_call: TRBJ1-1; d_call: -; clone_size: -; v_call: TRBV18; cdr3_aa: CASSPRQDVPEAFF; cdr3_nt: TGTGCCAGCTCCCCACGACAGGATGTCCCTGAAGCTTTCTTT
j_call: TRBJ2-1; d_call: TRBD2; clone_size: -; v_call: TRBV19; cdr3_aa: CASSIVGTSVTRSYNEQFF; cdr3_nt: TGTGCCAGTAGTATAGTCGGGACTAGCGTGACCCGCTCCTACAATGAGCAGTTCTTC
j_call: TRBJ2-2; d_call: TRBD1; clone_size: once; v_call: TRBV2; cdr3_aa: CASKGTGTNTGELFF; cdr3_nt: TGTGCCAGCAAGGGGACAGGGACGAACACCGGGGAGCTGTTTTTT
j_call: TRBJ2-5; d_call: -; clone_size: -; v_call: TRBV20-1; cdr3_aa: CSAHRGETQYF; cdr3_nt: TGCAGTGCCCATAGGGGGGAGACCCAGTACTTC
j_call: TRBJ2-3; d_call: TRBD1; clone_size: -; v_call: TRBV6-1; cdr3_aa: CASRMTGGDTQYF; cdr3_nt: TGTGCCAGCAGGATGACAGGGGGAGATACGCAGTATTTT
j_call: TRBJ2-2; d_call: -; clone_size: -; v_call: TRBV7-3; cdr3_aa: CASRPDRNTGELFF; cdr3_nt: TGTGCCAGCAGACCGGACAGAAACACCGGGGAGCTGTTTTTT
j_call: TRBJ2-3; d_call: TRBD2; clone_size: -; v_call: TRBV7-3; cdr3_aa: CASSFGPSGGLSTDTQYF; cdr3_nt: TGTGCCAGCAGTTTTGGGCCTAGCGGCGGACTAAGCACAGATACGCAGTATTTT
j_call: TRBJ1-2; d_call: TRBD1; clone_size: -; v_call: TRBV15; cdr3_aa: CATSRADRVRDGYTF; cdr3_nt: TGTGCCACCAGCAGAGCAGACAGGGTCCGAGATGGCTACACCTTC
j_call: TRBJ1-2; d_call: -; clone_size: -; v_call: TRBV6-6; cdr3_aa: CASRQGSTNYGYTF; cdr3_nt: TGTGCCAGCAGACAGGGCTCGACTAACTATGGCTACACCTTC
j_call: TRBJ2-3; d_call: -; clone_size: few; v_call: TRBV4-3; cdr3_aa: CASSRVGTDTQYF; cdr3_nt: TGCGCCAGCAGCCGCGTGGGCACAGATACGCAGTATTTT
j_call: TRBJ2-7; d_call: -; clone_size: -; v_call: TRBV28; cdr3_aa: CASSDHTVSSYEQYF; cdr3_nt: TGTGCCAGCAGTGACCACACAGTGAGCTCCTACGAGCAGTACTTC
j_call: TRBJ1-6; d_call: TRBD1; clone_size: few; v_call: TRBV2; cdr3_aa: CASTERTGYSPLHF; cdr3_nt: TGTGCCAGCACCGAACGGACAGGGTATTCACCCCTCCACTTT
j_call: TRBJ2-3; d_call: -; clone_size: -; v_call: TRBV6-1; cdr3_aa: CASRWGGRADTQYF; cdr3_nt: TGTGCCAGCAGGTGGGGGGGCAGGGCAGATACGCAGTATTTT
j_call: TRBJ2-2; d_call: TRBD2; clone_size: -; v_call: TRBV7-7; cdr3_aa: CASSFPTSGRENTGELFF; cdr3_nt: TGTGCCAGCAGCTTCCCGACTAGCGGGAGGGAAAACACCGGGGAGCTGTTTTTT
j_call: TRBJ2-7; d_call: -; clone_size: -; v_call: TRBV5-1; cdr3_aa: CASSGISFSYEQYF; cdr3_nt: TGCGCCAGCAGCGGTATTAGTTTCTCCTACGAGCAGTACTTC
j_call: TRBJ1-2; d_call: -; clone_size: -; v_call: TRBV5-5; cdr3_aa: CASTFSGGAHYGYTF; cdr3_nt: TGTGCCAGCACCTTCTCCGGCGGGGCTCACTATGGCTACACCTTC
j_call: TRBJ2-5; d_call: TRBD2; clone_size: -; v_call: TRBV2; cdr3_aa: CAKLAGNARETQYF; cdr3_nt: TGTGCCAAACTAGCGGGAAATGCCCGAGAGACCCAGTACTTC
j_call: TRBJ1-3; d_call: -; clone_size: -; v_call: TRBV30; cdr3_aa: CAWSVGPGNTIYF; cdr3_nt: TGTGCCTGGAGTGTGGGGCCTGGAAACACCATATATTTT
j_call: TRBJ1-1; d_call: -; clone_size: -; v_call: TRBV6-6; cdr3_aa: CASRSEPNTEAFF; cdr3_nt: TGTGCCAGCAGAAGCGAACCGAACACTGAAGCTTTCTTT
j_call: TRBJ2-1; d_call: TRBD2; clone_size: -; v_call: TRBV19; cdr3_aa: CASSGGLAGFNEQFF; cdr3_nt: TGTGCCAGTAGTGGAGGCCTAGCGGGGTTCAATGAGCAGTTCTTC
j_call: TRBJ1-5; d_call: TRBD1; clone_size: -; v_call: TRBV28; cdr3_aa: CASSRPRQGIYRPQHF; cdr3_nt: TGTGCCAGCAGCCGCCCTAGACAGGGTATTTACCGGCCCCAGCATTTT
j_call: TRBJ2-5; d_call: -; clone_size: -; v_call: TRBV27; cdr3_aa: CAANTPETQYF; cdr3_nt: TGTGCCGCAAATACACCAGAGACCCAGTACTTC
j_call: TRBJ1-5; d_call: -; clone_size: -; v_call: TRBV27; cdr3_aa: CASSPLTAQPQHF; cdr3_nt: TGTGCCAGCAGCCCACTCACCGCTCAGCCCCAGCATTTT
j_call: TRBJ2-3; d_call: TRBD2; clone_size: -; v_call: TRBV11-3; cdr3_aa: CASSQGSGGAIDTQYF; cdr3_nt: TGTGCCAGCAGTCAGGGGAGCGGGGGGGCCATAGATACGCAGTATTTT
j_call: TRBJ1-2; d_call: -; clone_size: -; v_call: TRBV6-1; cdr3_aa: CASSEARGTGGYTF; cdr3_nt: TGTGCCAGCAGTGAAGCGCGGGGGACCGGTGGCTACACCTTC
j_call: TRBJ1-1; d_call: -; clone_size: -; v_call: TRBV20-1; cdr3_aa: CSASYTEAFF; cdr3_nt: TGCAGTGCTTCGTACACTGAAGCTTTCTTT
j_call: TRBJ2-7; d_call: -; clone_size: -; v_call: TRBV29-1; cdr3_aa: CSVEETGSDEQYF; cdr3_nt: TGCAGCGTTGAAGAAACGGGTTCCGACGAGCAGTACTTC
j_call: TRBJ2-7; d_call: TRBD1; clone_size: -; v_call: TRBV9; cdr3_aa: CASSSHPGQFPYEQYF; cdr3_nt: TGTGCCAGCAGCTCCCACCCGGGACAGTTCCCCTACGAGCAGTACTTC
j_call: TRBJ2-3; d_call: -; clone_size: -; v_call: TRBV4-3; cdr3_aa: CASSQDREHTQYF; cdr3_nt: TGCGCCAGCAGCCAAGATAGGGAGCATACGCAGTATTTT
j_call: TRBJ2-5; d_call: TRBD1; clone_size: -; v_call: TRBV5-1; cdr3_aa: CASSLQGVQETQYF; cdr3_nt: TGCGCCAGCAGCTTACAGGGGGTCCAAGAGACCCAGTACTTC
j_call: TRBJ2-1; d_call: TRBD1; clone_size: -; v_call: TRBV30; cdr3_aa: CAWSPVRTGVYNEQFF; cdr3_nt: TGTGCCTGGAGCCCCGTCCGGACAGGGGTATACAATGAGCAGTTCTTC
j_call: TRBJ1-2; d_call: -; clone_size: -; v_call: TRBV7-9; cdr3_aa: CASSLGGMFGYTF; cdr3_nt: TGTGCCAGCAGCCTGGGGGGGATGTTTGGCTACACCTTC
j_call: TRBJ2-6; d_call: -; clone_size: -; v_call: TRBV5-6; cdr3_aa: CASSPGAGANVLTF; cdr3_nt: TGTGCCAGCAGCCCGGGAGCTGGGGCCAACGTCCTGACTTTC
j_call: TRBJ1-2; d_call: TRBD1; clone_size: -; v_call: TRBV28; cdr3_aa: CASRSTGGAYGYTF; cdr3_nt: TGTGCCAGCAGGTCGACAGGGGGCGCCTATGGCTACACCTTC
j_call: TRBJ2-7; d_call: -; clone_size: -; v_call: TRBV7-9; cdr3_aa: CASSLESGPTYEQYF; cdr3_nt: TGTGCCAGCAGCTTAGAGAGCGGACCCACCTACGAGCAGTACTTC
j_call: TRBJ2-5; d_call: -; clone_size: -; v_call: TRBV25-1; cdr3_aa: CASSAYLGGHYQETQYF; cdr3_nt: TGTGCCAGCAGTGCATACCTAGGGGGACACTACCAAGAGACCCAGTACTTC
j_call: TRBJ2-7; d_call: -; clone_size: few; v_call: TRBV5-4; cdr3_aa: CASSLRLEGSEQYF; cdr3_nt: TGTGCCAGCAGCTTAAGACTAGAGGGCTCCGAGCAGTACTTC
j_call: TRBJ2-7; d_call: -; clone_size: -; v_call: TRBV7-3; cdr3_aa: CASSLGPGNLYEQYF; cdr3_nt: TGTGCCAGCAGCTTAGGTCCAGGCAACCTATACGAGCAGTACTTC
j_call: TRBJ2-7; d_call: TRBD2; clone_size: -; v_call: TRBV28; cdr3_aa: CASRIGLGSSYEQYF; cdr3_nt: TGTGCCAGCAGAATCGGACTAGGGAGCTCCTACGAGCAGTACTTC
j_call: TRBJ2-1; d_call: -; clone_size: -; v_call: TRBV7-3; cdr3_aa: CASSLQGTYNEQFF; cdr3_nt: TGTGCCAGCAGCTTACAGGGTACTTACAATGAGCAGTTCTTC
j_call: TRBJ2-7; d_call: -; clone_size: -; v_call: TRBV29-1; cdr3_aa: CSVYGWESSYEQYF; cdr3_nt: TGCAGCGTGTACGGCTGGGAGTCCTCCTACGAGCAGTACTTC
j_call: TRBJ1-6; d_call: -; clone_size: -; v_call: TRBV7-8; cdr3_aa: CASSPGHLNSPLHF; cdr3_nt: TGTGCCAGCAGCCCGGGACATCTAAATTCACCCCTCCACTTT
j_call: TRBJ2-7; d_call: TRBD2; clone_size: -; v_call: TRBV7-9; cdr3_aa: CASSLGSGMVEQYF; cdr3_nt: TGTGCCAGCAGCTTAGGTAGCGGGATGGTCGAGCAGTACTTC